The sample holds one count of the clone carrying this TCR beta chain. Its cognate antigen is unknown. This record belongs to a study of human T cells and chemical hapten exposure. Study as a whole: Once 0.01% DPC had been applied to the upper back by patch test, readings were taken at 6 days. Predominantly women, the patients had alopecia areata, totalis or universalis.

The germline V gene has CDR1 SQVTM and CDR2 ANQGSEA. V lost 7 bases, J lost 14 bases, and 7 bases stayed unmatched. The CDR3 length is 10 residues. General observations from the study: Donors were affected by alopecia, so their immune reaction might vary from that of healthy individuals.

TCRdb used MiXCR to reprocess the RACE reads, holding one entry per CDR3 protein. The table lists 70,000 to 80,000 distinct CDR3 sequences, 30% to 35% of them singletons. Time point specified: patch test 1, 2 weeks after DPC sensitization. Treatment given: therapeutic diphenylcyclopropenone sensitization with weekly scalp DPC. The gene calls are TRBV29-1 and TRBJ2-1, with 8 positions matching TRBD1. The clonotype comes from a man aged 40-55 years with alopecia areata. Some clones in this sample may be carry-over from other donors' samples. This specimen was whole blood, taken in connection with sensitization to the hapten diphenylcyclopropenone (DPC). CDR3 sequence (DNA): TGCAGCGGGGACGACAGGGGTGAGTTCTTC. Amino acids: CSGDDRGEFF.